This is a list of T cell receptor beta chains from one sample in a study of blood T cells in healthy people across ages. One entry per CDR3 protein results from TCRdb running MiXCR on the 5' RACE reads. This sample has 600,000 to 1,000,000 distinct CDR3 sequences, with 20% to 25% found just once. The sample also formed part of further work on T cells of mothers and their children.

Sequencing input: blood. The receptors come from a boy aged 10-17 years in good health. The CDR3 runs from the conserved cysteine through the conserved F or W. D genes are given only for firm matches. Where a row states a size, it is once, few, many or the class of an expanded clone; other rows omit it.

v_gene	j_gene	d_gene	abundance	CDR3nt	CDR3aa
TRBV7-2	TRBJ2-1	-	-	TGTGCCAGCAGCCAAGATGGTCGTAACAATGAGCAGTTCTTC	CASSQDGRNNEQFF
TRBV11-2	TRBJ2-1	TRBD2	few	TGTGCCAGCAGCCTCGTCGGCGGGAGGGTCGATGAGCAGTTCTTC	CASSLVGGRVDEQFF
TRBV25-1	TRBJ2-3	-	-	TGTGCCAGCAGTCTCCCTAGTACGGGAGAGGTAGATACGCAGTATTTT	CASSLPSTGEVDTQYF
TRBV11-2	TRBJ1-1	-	-	TGTGCCAGCAGCTTAGATCACAGGGTTCGGACTGAAGCTTTCTTT	CASSLDHRVRTEAFF
TRBV4-3	TRBJ2-7	-	few	TGCGCCAGCAGCCAAGAAGGGGGTGGGGACGAGCAGTACTTC	CASSQEGGGDEQYF
TRBV20-1	TRBJ2-7	TRBD2	-	TGCAGTGGCCTAGGGGCCGGGACTAGCGACGAGCAGTACTTC	CSGLGAGTSDEQYF
TRBV5-1	TRBJ2-3	-	-	TGCGCCAGCAGCTTGGCCTCGGTGTTCACAGATACGCAGTATTTT	CASSLASVFTDTQYF
TRBV27	TRBJ2-3	-	-	TGTGCCAGCAGTGGGTGGGGCACAGATACGCAGTATTTT	CASSGWGTDTQYF
TRBV12-5	TRBJ2-3	-	few	TGTGCTAGAGGTCCACGGGACACGACTAGCACAGATACGCAGTATTTT	CARGPRDTTSTDTQYF
TRBV15	TRBJ1-4	TRBD1	-	TGTGCCACCAGCAGCACCGGGACAGGGATCGGAAAACTGTTTTTT	CATSSTGTGIGKLFF
TRBV28	TRBJ2-7	-	few	TGTGCCAGCAGTTTAATCAGGGGCTCCTCCTACGAGCAGTACTTC	CASSLIRGSSYEQYF
TRBV4-1	TRBJ2-7	TRBD1	-	TGCGCCAGCAGCCTCCTGACAGGGACAGCCTACGAGCAGTACTTC	CASSLLTGTAYEQYF
TRBV6-2/TRBV6-3	TRBJ2-6	-	few	TGTGCCTCGGGGGCCGGGGCCAACGTCCTGACTTTC	CASGAGANVLTF
TRBV5-1	TRBJ2-1	-	-	TGCGCCAGCAGCCATCTGGGGTACGGTGGGGATGAGCAGTTCTTC	CASSHLGYGGDEQFF
TRBV4-1	TRBJ2-7	-	few	TGCGCCAGCAGCCATCGGACAGAGCGCTACGAGCAGTACTTC	CASSHRTERYEQYF
TRBV15	TRBJ2-7	-	-	TGTGCCACCAGCAGAGTCCCAAAACATAAGAACACCTACGAGCAGTACTTC	CATSRVPKHKNTYEQYF
TRBV7-9	TRBJ2-1	TRBD2	-	TGTGCCAGCAGCCTAAGGACTAGCTGGGATGAGCAGTTCTTC	CASSLRTSWDEQFF
TRBV27	TRBJ1-1	TRBD1	-	TGTGCCAGCAGTTTCGGTCAGGGGGCCACTGAAGCTTTCTTT	CASSFGQGATEAFF
TRBV3-1	TRBJ2-3	TRBD2	few	TGTGCCAGCAGCCTACGACTAGCGGGAGCGGTAGATACGCAGTATTTT	CASSLRLAGAVDTQYF
TRBV30	TRBJ1-2	TRBD1	-	TGTGCCTGGAGCCGAAGGGCTCGGGACAGGGGGAACTATGGCTACACCTTC	CAWSRRARDRGNYGYTF
TRBV27	TRBJ2-7	TRBD1	few	TGTGCCAGCAGTCAGAGGACAGGGGGGATCTACGAGCAGTACTTC	CASSQRTGGIYEQYF
TRBV19	TRBJ2-7	TRBD1	few	TGTGCCAGTAGTATCGGACAGGGAGGCTACGAGCAGTACTTC	CASSIGQGGYEQYF
TRBV6-2/TRBV6-3	TRBJ2-5	-	-	TGTGCCAGCAGTTACTCTGTCGAAGGGACCCAGTACTTC	CASSYSVEGTQYF
TRBV7-9	TRBJ2-3	TRBD2	-	TGTGCCAGCAGCCCCACCCCTGGGACTAGCACAGGTACGCAGTATTTT	CASSPTPGTSTGTQYF
TRBV10-3	TRBJ2-5	TRBD2	-	TGTGCCATCAGTGAGTCGGGGACTAGCGGAGAGGCCCAGTACTTC	CAISESGTSGEAQYF
TRBV2	TRBJ2-2	-	once	TGTGCCAGCAGTCAAACGACTAGTACGGGCGGGGAGCTGTTTTTT	CASSQTTSTGGELFF
TRBV18	TRBJ2-4	-	-	TGTGCCAGCTCACCAGGGCAGGGGCTAGCCAAAAACATTCAGTACTTC	CASSPGQGLAKNIQYF
TRBV29-1	TRBJ2-7	-	few	TGCAGCGTCGCGAGATATGGGGACTACGAGCAGTACTTC	CSVARYGDYEQYF
TRBV7-9	TRBJ1-2	-	once	TGTGCCAGCAGCTTAGGGGACACAAACTATGGCTACACCTTC	CASSLGDTNYGYTF
TRBV4-2	TRBJ2-1	TRBD2	-	TGTGCCAGCGTGGGACTAGCGGGGGATAATGAGCAGTTCTTC	CASVGLAGDNEQFF
TRBV13	TRBJ2-7	TRBD2	-	TGTGCCAGCAGCCTCACCCAGACTAGCGGAAGCGAGCAGTACTTC	CASSLTQTSGSEQYF